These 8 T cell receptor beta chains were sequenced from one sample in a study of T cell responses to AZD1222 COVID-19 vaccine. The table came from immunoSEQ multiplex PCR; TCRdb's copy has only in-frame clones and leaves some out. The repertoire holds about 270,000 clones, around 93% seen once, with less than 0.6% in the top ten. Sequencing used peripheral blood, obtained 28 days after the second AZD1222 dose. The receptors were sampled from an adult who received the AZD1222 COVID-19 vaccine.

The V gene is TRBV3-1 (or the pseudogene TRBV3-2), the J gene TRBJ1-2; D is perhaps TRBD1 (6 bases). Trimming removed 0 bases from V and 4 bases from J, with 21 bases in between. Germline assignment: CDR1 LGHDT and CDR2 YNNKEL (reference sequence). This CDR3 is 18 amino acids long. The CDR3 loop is CASSQDLGAGKKTYGYTF. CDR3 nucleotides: TGTGCCAGCAGCCAAGATTTGGGGGCAGGAAAAAAGACCTATGGCTACACCTTC.

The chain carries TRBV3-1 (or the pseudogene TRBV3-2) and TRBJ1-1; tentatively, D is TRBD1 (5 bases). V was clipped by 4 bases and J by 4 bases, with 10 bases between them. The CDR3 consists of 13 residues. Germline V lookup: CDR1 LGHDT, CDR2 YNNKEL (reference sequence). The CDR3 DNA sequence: TGTGCCAGCAGCCCAAGGGACGGCACTGAAGCTTTCTTT. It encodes CASSPRDGTEAFF.

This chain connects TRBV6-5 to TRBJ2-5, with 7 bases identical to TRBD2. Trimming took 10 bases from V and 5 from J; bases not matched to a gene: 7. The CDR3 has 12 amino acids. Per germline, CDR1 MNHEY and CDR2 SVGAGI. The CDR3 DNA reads TGTGCCACCACATTCGGGGGGGAGACCCAGTACTTC. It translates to CATTFGGETQYF.

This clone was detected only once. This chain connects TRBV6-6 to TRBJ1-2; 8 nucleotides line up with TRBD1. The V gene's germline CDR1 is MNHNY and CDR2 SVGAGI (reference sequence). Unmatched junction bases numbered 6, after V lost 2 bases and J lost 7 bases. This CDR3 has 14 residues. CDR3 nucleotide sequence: TGTGCCAGCAGTTACCCACAGGGGGAGTTTGGCTACACCTTC. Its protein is CASSYPQGEFGYTF.

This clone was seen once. CDR3 coding DNA: TGTGCCAGCGGTTGGGGAGACCACGAGCAGTACTTC. It translates to CASGWGDHEQYF. This chain uses TRBV12-3 or TRBV12-4 with TRBJ2-7, with D tentatively TRBD2 (5 bases). Trimming pared 8 bases from V and 5 bases from J, leaving 13 bases between. The CDR3 covers 12 residues.

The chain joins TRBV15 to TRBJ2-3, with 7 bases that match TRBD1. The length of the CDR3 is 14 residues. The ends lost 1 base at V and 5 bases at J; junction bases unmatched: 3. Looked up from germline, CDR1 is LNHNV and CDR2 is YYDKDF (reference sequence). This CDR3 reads CATSRGQGRDTQYF. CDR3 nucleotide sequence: TGTGCCACCAGCAGAGGACAGGGAAGAGATACGCAGTATTTT.

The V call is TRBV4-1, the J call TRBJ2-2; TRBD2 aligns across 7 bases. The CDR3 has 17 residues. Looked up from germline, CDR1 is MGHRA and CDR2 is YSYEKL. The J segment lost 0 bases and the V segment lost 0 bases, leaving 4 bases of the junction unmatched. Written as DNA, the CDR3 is TGCGCCAGCAGCCAAGAATCTCGGGGGGCGAACACCGGGGAGCTGTTTTTT. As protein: CASSQESRGANTGELFF.

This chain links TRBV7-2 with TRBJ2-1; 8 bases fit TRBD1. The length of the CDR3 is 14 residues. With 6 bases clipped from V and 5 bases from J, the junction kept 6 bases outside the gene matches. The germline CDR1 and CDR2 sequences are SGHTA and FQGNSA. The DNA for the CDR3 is TGTGCCAGCAGTTTAAACAGGGGGGACAATGAGCAGTTCTTC. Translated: CASSLNRGDNEQFF. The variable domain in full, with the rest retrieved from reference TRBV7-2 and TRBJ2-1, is GAGVSQSPSNKVTEKGKDVELRCDPISGHTALYWYRQSLGQGLEFLIYFQGNSAPDKSGLPSDRFSAERTGGSVSTLTIQRTQQEDSAVYLCASSLNRGDNEQFFGPGTRLTVL.